A single sample is the source of the 14 T cell receptor beta chains below, sequenced in a study of cytomegalovirus exposure and HLA in healthy donors. The table came from immunoSEQ multiplex PCR; TCRdb's copy has only in-frame clones and leaves some out. This sample yields approximately 190,000 clones, of which about four fifths are seen a single time; around 6.7% belongs to the top ten. Sequenced material: PBMCs. Receptors originate from a man between 18 and 35 years old in good health and CMV-seropositive.

J is TRBJ1-5 and V is TRBV29-1; 9 bases fit TRBD1. The junction had 0 bases not matched to a gene; V was cut back by 4 bases and J by 2 bases. CDR3 length: 13 amino acids. Germline-derived CDR1 and CDR2 are SQVTM and ANQGSEA. The CDR3 nucleotides are TGCAGCGTTGGGGACAGGGGCAATCAGCCCCAGCATTTT. Translating it yields CSVGDRGNQPQHF.

The chain combines TRBV7-9 with TRBJ1-3, with 7 bases that match TRBD1. The ends lost 8 bases at V and 4 bases at J; junction bases unmatched: 5. CDR1 and CDR2 from the germline V gene are SEHNR and FQNEAQ (reference sequence). This CDR3 region has 13 residues. The DNA of the CDR3 is TGTGCCAGCGATCAGGGGGTCGGAAACACCATATATTTT. Translating it yields CASDQGVGNTIYF.

CDR3 in amino acids: CASIDSHLLGEQYF. The CDR3 nucleotides are TGTGCCTCAATCGACAGTCACCTCCTTGGGGAGCAGTACTTC. The J gene is TRBJ2-7, the V gene TRBV30; perhaps TRBD1 as D (5 bases). The CDR3 is 14 residues long. Trimming pared 7 bases from V and 7 bases from J, leaving 23 bases between. Germline V gene data show CDR1 as GTSNPN and CDR2 as SVGIG (reference sequence).

The chain recombines TRBV9 with TRBJ2-3; D unclear. The germline V gene has CDR1 SGDLS and CDR2 YYNGEE. This CDR3 has 14 residues. Trimming removed 0 bases at V and 4 bases at J, with 9 bases between. CDR3 nucleotide sequence: TGTGCCAGCAGCGTAGGAGTAGTCCCAGATACGCAGTATTTT. Its translation: CASSVGVVPDTQYF.

The J gene is TRBJ2-1, the V gene TRBV27, with 7 bases fitting TRBD2. The CDR3 is made up of 14 amino acids. CDR1 is MNHEY, CDR2 SMNVEV, per germline (reference sequence). In DNA, the CDR3 is TGTGCTGCTGGGGGGGAGGGCCTTGGTAATGAGCAGTTCTTC. Translating gives CAAGGEGLGNEQFF.

The rearrangement joins TRBV6-5 to TRBJ1-3; D gene unclear. CDR3 size: 15 residues. V lost 4 bases to trimming and J lost 8 bases, with 18 bases between them. CDR1 and CDR2 (germline): MNHEY, SVGAGI. The CDR3: CASSSGSKLRDTIYF. The DNA for the CDR3 is TGTGCCAGCAGTTCTGGTTCGAAATTGAGGGACACCATATATTTT.

The rearrangement links TRBV5-6 to TRBJ1-4; 8 positions match TRBD1. Per the germline V gene, CDR1 is SGHDT and CDR2 is YYEEEE. CDR3 length equals 13 residues. With V trimmed by 3 bases and J by 8 bases, 3 bases remained unmatched. CDR3 sequence: CASSWTGYEKLFF. CDR3 sequence (DNA): TGTGCCAGCAGCTGGACAGGGTACGAAAAACTGTTTTTT.

This clone was counted a single time. The J gene is TRBJ2-7, the V gene TRBV5-1; 9 bases are shared with TRBD1. Trimming at V came to 4 bases and at J to 4 bases, leaving 3 bases not matched to a gene. Germline lookup yields CDR1 SGHRS and CDR2 YFSETQ. The CDR3 covers 13 residues. The CDR3 here is CASSGQGMYEQYF. The CDR3 nucleotides are TGCGCCAGCAGCGGACAGGGGATGTACGAGCAGTACTTC.

This CDR3 is CAWLPVGGRGTDTQYF. CDR3 in DNA: TGTGCCTGGTTGCCGGTGGGCGGGAGGGGCACAGATACGCAGTATTTT. This chain joins TRBV30 and TRBJ2-3; 9 bases align to TRBD2. V lost 5 bases, J lost 1 base, and 10 bases stayed unmatched. The germline V gene has CDR1 GTSNPN and CDR2 SVGIG (reference sequence). CDR3 length equals 16 residues.

In its sample, this clone was seen a few times. This chain joins TRBV25-1 and TRBJ1-2; 8 nucleotides match TRBD1. The germline gives CDR1 MGHDK, CDR2 SYGVNS. V shed 4 bases, J shed 4 bases, and the junction held 5 bases outside the gene matches. The length of the CDR3 is 14 residues. CDR3 residues: CASSGTGSTYGYTF. DNA of the CDR3: TGTGCCAGCAGTGGGACAGGGTCAACCTATGGCTACACCTTC.

The rearrangement uses TRBV11-2 and TRBJ2-3, with TRBD2 matching over 7 bases. The trim removed 1 base at V and 4 bases at J, leaving 11 bases unmatched. This CDR3 is 17 amino acids long. Germline CDR1 SGHAT, CDR2 FQNNGV. The DNA for the CDR3 is TGTGCCAGCAGCTTAGTACAGCGCGGGAGAGGGGCAGATACGCAGTATTTT. It is translated as CASSLVQRGRGADTQYF.

The V call is TRBV23-1, the J call TRBJ2-1; TRBD2 might be the D (5 bases). TRBV23-1 falls under the ORF class, with uncertain function. The CDR3 spans 12 residues. V was clipped by 7 bases and J by 5 bases, with 9 bases between them. The CDR3 region is CASKAGDNEQFF. In DNA, the CDR3 is TGCGCCAGCAAGGCGGGCGACAATGAGCAGTTCTTC.

This chain uses TRBV15 with TRBJ2-7, with 9 bases aligning to TRBD1. V lost 5 bases and J lost 4; bases outside the gene matches: 12. CDR1 LNHNV and CDR2 YYDKDF come from the germline V gene (reference sequence). The CDR3 loop spans 16 amino acids. This chain's CDR3 is CATSQALGTGFYEQYF. As DNA, the CDR3 is TGTGCCACCAGCCAGGCCCTCGGGACAGGGTTTTACGAGCAGTACTTC. The entire variable domain, with the rest obtained from reference TRBV15 and TRBJ2-7, is as follows: DAMVIQNPRYQVTQFGKPVTLSCSQTLNHNVMYWYQQKSSQAPKLLFHYYDKDFNNEADTPDNFQSRRPNTSFCFLDIRSPGLGDTAMYLCATSQALGTGFYEQYFGPGTRLTVT.

The gene calls are TRBV5-6 and TRBJ2-1; D uncertain. The V and J ends lost 1 base and 3 bases respectively, with 8 bases between them. Germline V gives CDR1 SGHDT, CDR2 YYEEEE. This CDR3 region has 14 residues. Written as DNA, the CDR3 is TGTGCCAGCAGCTTGATGCGTTTCTACAATGAGCAGTTCTTC. It specifies CASSLMRFYNEQFF.